Listed below are T cell receptor beta chains from one sample, sequenced in a study of T cell changes during pregnancy in multiple sclerosis. Generated by immunoSEQ multiplex PCR, the TCRdb table keeps only in-frame clones and is missing some. In the table there are about 69,000 clones, roughly 91% of which are singletons. Sequencing was performed on peripheral blood, taken in the third trimester of pregnancy. The receptor set was obtained from a female donor with multiple sclerosis, enrolled in a pregnancy study. The conserved cysteine and the conserved F or W are not part of the CDR3 here. Fields, in order: V gene, D gene, CDR3 protein. A D gene is named only where the DNA matches it firmly.

V gene: TRBV15; D gene: NA; CDR3 protein: ATSRVREYTEAF
V gene: TRBV7-6; D gene: TRBD2; CDR3 protein: ASSPTYPPSGGAETQY
V gene: TRBV5-1; D gene: TRBD1; CDR3 protein: ASKFTGTGTEKLF
V gene: TRBV9; D gene: NA; CDR3 protein: ASSVDSGLNTEAF
V gene: TRBV6-6; D gene: NA; CDR3 protein: ASNPGNYNSPLH
V gene: TRBV16; D gene: NA; CDR3 protein: ASSQGAGASQPQH
V gene: TRBV28; D gene: NA; CDR3 protein: ASSLPPWKVPEGAF
V gene: TRBV7-2; D gene: NA; CDR3 protein: ASSPRYSPRETQY
V gene: TRBV4-3; D gene: NA; CDR3 protein: ASSQGRDLSLDEQF
V gene: TRBV7-3; D gene: NA; CDR3 protein: ASSSLEVHSNQPQH
V gene: TRBV10-1; D gene: TRBD1; CDR3 protein: ATSTGTANSPLH
V gene: TRBV6-5; D gene: TRBD1; CDR3 protein: ASRTQGYEQF
V gene: TRBV7-3; D gene: TRBD2; CDR3 protein: ASSTTSGGPNTQY
V gene: TRBV5-6; D gene: NA; CDR3 protein: ASSSTLGGTPDTQY
V gene: TRBV4-1; D gene: TRBD1; CDR3 protein: ASSHGTGLIYGYT
V gene: TRBV5-5; D gene: TRBD2; CDR3 protein: ASSLSREGSNTGELF
V gene: TRBV2; D gene: NA; CDR3 protein: ASSPDILYGYT
V gene: TRBV5-1; D gene: TRBD2; CDR3 protein: ASSPLPSSGFYNEQF
V gene: TRBV5-4; D gene: TRBD1; CDR3 protein: ASSPRRTGGSEQY
V gene: TRBV11-3; D gene: TRBD2; CDR3 protein: ASSGLAGGSVGEQF
V gene: TRBV5-1; D gene: TRBD2; CDR3 protein: ASSLGVAGDGSLRTDTQY
V gene: TRBV2; D gene: TRBD1; CDR3 protein: ASTRQGRTNEKLF
V gene: TRBV6-1; D gene: TRBD1; CDR3 protein: ASSGVRQGYEQY
V gene: TRBV29-1; D gene: TRBD2; CDR3 protein: SVERGGTGELF
V gene: TRBV11-3; D gene: NA; CDR3 protein: ASSLDTGSGELF
V gene: TRBV4-1; D gene: NA; CDR3 protein: ASSQTGGPHQPQH
V gene: TRBV7-9; D gene: NA; CDR3 protein: ASSFTGLGANVLT
V gene: TRBV19; D gene: TRBD1; CDR3 protein: ASSMTGGENIQY
V gene: TRBV4-1; D gene: TRBD1; CDR3 protein: ASSQEVRGQEQY
V gene: TRBV6-5; D gene: NA; CDR3 protein: ASSYGSSDNEQF
V gene: TRBV28; D gene: NA; CDR3 protein: ASSQLNSATNEKLF
V gene: TRBV15; D gene: NA; CDR3 protein: ATSQDWLYNTEAF
V gene: TRBV2; D gene: TRBD1; CDR3 protein: ASTNPGQGTYEQY
V gene: TRBV6-5; D gene: TRBD1; CDR3 protein: ASRKTGAHRQPQH
V gene: TRBV11-2; D gene: TRBD2; CDR3 protein: ASSSFQRTSWRNEQF
V gene: TRBV5-1; D gene: NA; CDR3 protein: ASSLGSARDTEAF
V gene: TRBV7-9; D gene: NA; CDR3 protein: ASSLPYNTGYYGYT
V gene: TRBV2; D gene: NA; CDR3 protein: ASSDRVRGRGIQY
V gene: TRBV9; D gene: TRBD1; CDR3 protein: ASSHSPGQGVTTEAF
V gene: TRBV10-3; D gene: NA; CDR3 protein: AISEVGVDTEAF
V gene: TRBV5-5; D gene: TRBD1; CDR3 protein: ASSGRTGGYGYT